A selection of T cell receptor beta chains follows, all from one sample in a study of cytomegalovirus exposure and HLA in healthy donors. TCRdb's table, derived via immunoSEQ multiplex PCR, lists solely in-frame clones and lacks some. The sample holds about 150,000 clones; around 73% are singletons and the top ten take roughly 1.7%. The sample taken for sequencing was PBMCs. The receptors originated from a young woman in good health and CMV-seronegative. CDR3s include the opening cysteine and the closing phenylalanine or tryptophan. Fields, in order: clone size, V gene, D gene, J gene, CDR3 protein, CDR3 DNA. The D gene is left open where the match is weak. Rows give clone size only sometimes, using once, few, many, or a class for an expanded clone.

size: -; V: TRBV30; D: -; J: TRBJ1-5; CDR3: CAWSASGGNQPQHF; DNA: TGTGCCTGGAGTGCCTCGGGAGGGAATCAGCCCCAGCATTTT
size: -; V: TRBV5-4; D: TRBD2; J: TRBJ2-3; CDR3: CASSFDGVAGGPGTDTQYF; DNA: TGTGCCAGCAGCTTTGACGGAGTAGCGGGGGGGCCGGGCACAGATACGCAGTATTTT
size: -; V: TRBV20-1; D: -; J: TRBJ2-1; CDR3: CSARESGEQFF; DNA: TGCAGTGCTAGAGAATCGGGTGAGCAGTTCTTC
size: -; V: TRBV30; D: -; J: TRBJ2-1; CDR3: CAWRSEFSYNEQFF; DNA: TGTGCCTGGAGGTCGGAGTTCTCCTACAATGAGCAGTTCTTC
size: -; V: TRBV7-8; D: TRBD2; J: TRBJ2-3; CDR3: CASSLRVAGGATDTQYF; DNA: TGTGCCAGCAGCTTAAGGGTAGCGGGAGGGGCTACAGATACGCAGTATTTT
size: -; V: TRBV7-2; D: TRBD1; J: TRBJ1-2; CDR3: CASSFFSLGQGGGYTF; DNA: TGTGCCAGCAGCTTCTTCTCTCTAGGACAGGGGGGCGGCTACACCTTC
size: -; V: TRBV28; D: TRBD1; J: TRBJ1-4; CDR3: CASSLDSGTANEKLFF; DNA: TGTGCCAGCAGTCTAGATTCCGGGACAGCTAATGAAAAACTGTTTTTT
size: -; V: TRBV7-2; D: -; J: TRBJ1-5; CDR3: CASSQTLTGPGVEPQHF; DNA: TGTGCCAGCAGCCAGACACTTACAGGGCCTGGGGTAGAGCCCCAGCATTTT
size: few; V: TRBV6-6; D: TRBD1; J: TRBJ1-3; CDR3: CASSYGQGIGNTIYF; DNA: TGTGCCAGCAGTTACGGACAGGGGATTGGTAACACCATATATTTT
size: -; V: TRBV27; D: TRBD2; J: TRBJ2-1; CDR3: CASSFPSGGVNEQFF; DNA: TGTGCCAGCAGTTTCCCTAGCGGGGGTGTAAATGAGCAGTTCTTC
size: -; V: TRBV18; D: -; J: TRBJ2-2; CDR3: CASSPAGTFGELFF; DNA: TGTGCCAGCTCGCCGGCCGGGACATTCGGGGAGCTGTTTTTT
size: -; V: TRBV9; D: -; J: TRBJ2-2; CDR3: CASTRRLGGTGELFF; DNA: TGTGCCAGCACTCGGAGGCTAGGAGGGACCGGGGAGCTGTTTTTT
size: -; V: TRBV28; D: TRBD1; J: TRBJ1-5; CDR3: CASRRQGQPQHF; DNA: TGTGCCAGCAGGCGACAGGGGCAGCCCCAGCATTTT
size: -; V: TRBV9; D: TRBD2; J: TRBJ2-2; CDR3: CASSSRLAPVTGELFF; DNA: TGTGCCAGCAGCTCACGACTAGCGCCCGTCACCGGGGAGCTGTTTTTT
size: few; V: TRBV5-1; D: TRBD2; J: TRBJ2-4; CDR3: CASSPGLAGGRSKNIQYF; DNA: TGCGCCAGCAGCCCGGGACTAGCGGGGGGCCGGTCCAAAAACATTCAGTACTTC
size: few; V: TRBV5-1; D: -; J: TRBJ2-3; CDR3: CASSPRGAADTQYF; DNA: TGCGCCAGCAGCCCCCGGGGGGCAGCAGATACGCAGTATTTT
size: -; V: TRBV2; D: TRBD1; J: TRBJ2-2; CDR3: CASSWDRAVNTGELFF; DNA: TGTGCCAGCAGTTGGGACAGGGCGGTGAACACCGGGGAGCTGTTTTTT
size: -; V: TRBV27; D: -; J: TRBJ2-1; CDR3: CASSLAGPYNEQFF; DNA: TGTGCCAGCAGTTTAGCGGGGCCCTACAATGAGCAGTTCTTC
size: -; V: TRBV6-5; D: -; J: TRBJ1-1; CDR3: CASSSGEGRVNTEAFF; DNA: TGTGCCAGCAGTTCCGGAGAAGGGCGGGTGAACACTGAAGCTTTCTTT
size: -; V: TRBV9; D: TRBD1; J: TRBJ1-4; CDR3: CASSVGGQGLDEKLFF; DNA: TGTGCCAGCAGCGTCGGGGGACAGGGACTCGATGAAAAACTGTTTTTT
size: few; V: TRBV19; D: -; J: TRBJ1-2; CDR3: CASSRTVPGGYTF; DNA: TGTGCCAGTAGCCGGACAGTGCCGGGCGGCTACACCTTC
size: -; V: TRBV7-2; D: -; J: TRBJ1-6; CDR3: CASSSSHSPLHF; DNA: TGTGCCAGCAGCTCCAGTCACTCACCCCTCCACTTT
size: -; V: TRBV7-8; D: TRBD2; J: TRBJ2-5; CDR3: CASSPGLVKETQYF; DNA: TGTGCCAGCAGCCCTGGACTAGTAAAAGAGACCCAGTACTTC
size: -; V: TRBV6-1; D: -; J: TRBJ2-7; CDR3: CASSHSPGYEQYF; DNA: TGTGCCAGCAGTCACAGCCCGGGGTACGAGCAGTACTTC
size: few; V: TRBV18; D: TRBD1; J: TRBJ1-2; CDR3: CASSPPKGAGGYTF; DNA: TGTGCCAGCTCACCACCGAAGGGGGCCGGTGGCTACACCTTC
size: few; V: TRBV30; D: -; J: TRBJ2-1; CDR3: CAWSALGPEQFF; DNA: TGTGCCTGGAGCGCCCTGGGGCCTGAGCAGTTCTTC
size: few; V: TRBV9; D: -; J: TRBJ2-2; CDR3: CASSVGKGQDVSGTGELFF; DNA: TGTGCCAGCAGCGTAGGAAAGGGACAAGACGTTTCGGGCACCGGGGAGCTGTTTTTT
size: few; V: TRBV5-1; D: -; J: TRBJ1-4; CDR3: CASSFAGNEKLFF; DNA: TGCGCCAGCAGCTTTGCGGGGAATGAAAAACTGTTTTTT
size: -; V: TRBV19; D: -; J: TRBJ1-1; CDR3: CASSRQIMNTEAFF; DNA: TGTGCCAGTAGTCGACAGATCATGAACACTGAAGCTTTCTTT
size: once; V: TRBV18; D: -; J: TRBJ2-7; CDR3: CASSPHARAAEQYF; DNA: TGTGCCAGCTCACCACATGCCAGGGCGGCCGAGCAGTACTTC
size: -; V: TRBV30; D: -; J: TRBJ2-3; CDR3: CAWASADTQYF; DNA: TGTGCCTGGGCTAGTGCAGATACGCAGTATTTT
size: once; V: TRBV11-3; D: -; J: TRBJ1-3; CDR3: CASSLSPGGNTIYF; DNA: TGTGCCAGCAGCTTAAGCCCAGGCGGAAACACCATATATTTT
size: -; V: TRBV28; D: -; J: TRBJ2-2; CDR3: CASSSGLGGDTGELFF; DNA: TGTGCCAGCAGTTCGGGACTCGGAGGGGACACCGGGGAGCTGTTTTTT
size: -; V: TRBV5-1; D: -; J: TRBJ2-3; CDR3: CASSAGLDTQYF; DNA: TGCGCCAGCAGCGCTGGACTAGATACGCAGTATTTT
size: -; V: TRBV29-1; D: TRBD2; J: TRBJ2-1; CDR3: CSVGPALAGHEQFF; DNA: TGCAGCGTTGGCCCAGCCCTAGCGGGGCATGAGCAGTTCTTC
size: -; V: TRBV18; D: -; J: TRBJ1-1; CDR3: CASSPSGMMQGRTEAFF; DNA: TGTGCCAGCTCACCCTCAGGGATGATGCAAGGACGCACTGAAGCTTTCTTT
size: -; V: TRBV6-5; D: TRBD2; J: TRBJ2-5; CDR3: CASRTSGETQYF; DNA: TGTGCCAGCCGGACTAGCGGAGAGACCCAGTACTTC
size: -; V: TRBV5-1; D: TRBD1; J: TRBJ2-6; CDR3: CASSFLTGEFGANVLTF; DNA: TGCGCCAGCAGCTTCTTGACAGGGGAGTTTGGGGCCAACGTCCTGACTTTC
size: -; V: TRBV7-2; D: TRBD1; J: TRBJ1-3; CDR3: CASSFGQASSGNTIYF; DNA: TGTGCCAGCAGCTTTGGACAGGCCTCCTCTGGAAACACCATATATTTT
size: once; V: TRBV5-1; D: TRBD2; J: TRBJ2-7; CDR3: CASSIGGGSIIYEQYF; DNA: TGCGCCAGCAGCATTGGGGGGGGATCCATTATCTACGAGCAGTACTTC
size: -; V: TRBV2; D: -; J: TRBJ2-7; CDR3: CASRSSSYEQYF; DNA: TGTGCCAGTCGCTCGAGCTCCTACGAGCAGTACTTC
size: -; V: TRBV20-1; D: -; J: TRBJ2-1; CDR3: CSASPVHEQFF; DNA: TGCAGTGCTAGTCCAGTCCATGAGCAGTTCTTC
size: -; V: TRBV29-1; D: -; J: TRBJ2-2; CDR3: CSVVHGSSNTGELFF; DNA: TGCAGCGTTGTTCACGGGAGCAGTAACACCGGGGAGCTGTTTTTT
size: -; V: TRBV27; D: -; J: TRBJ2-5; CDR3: CASSFFRGETQYF; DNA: TGTGCCAGCAGTTTTTTTAGGGGAGAGACCCAGTACTTC
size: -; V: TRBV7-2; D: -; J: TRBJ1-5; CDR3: CASSLDRNSNQPQHF; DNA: TGTGCCAGCAGCTTAGACAGAAATAGCAATCAGCCCCAGCATTTT
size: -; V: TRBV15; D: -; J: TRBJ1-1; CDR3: CATSRAPSRTVNTEAFF; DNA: TGTGCCACCAGCAGAGCCCCGTCCAGGACAGTGAACACTGAAGCTTTCTTT
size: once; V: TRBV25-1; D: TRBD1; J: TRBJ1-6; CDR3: CATQGTANNSPLHF; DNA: TGTGCCACCCAGGGGACAGCAAATAATTCACCCCTCCACTTT
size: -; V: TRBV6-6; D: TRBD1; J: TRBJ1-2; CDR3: CASSSLGQLNYGYTF; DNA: TGTGCCAGCAGTTCCCTGGGACAGCTCAACTATGGCTACACCTTC
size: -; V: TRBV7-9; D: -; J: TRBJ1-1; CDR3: CASSPLGEGNTEAFF; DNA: TGTGCCAGCAGCCCCCTCGGAGAGGGGAACACTGAAGCTTTCTTT
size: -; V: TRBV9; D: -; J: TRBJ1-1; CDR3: CASSGTENTEAFF; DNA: TGTGCCAGCAGCGGTACAGAGAACACTGAAGCTTTCTTT
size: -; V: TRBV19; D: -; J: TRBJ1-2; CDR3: CASAPEGVSEYGYTF; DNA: TGTGCCAGCGCCCCCGAGGGAGTTTCGGAATATGGCTACACCTTC
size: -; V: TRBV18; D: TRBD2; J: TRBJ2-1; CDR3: CASSPPAGGSYNEQFF; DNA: TGTGCCAGCTCACCACCTGCGGGAGGGTCCTACAATGAGCAGTTCTTC
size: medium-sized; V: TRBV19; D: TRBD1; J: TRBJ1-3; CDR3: CASSRDRVDTIYF; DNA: TGTGCCAGTAGTAGGGACAGGGTCGATACCATATATTTT
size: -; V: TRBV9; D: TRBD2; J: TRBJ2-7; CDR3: CASSVDLRTSGAYEQYF; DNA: TGTGCCAGCAGCGTAGACCTAAGGACTAGCGGGGCCTACGAGCAGTACTTC
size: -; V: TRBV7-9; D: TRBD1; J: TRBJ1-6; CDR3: CSSSWDRRSPLHF; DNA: TGTTCCAGCAGCTGGGACAGGCGATCACCCCTCCACTTT